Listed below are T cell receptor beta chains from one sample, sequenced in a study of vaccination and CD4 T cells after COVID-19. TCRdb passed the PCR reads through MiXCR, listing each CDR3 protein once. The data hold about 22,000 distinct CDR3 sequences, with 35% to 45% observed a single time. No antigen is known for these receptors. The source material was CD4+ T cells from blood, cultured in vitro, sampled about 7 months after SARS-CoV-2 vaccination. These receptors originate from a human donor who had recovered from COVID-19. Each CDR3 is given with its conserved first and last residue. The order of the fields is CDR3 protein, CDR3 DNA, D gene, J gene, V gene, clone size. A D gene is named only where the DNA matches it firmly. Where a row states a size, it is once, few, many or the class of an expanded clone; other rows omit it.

CASSPDRLEQPQHF,TGTGCCAGCAGTCCGGACAGACTAGAGCAGCCCCAGCATTTT,NA,TRBJ1-5,TRBV28,few
CASSAGTTEAFF,TGTGCCAGCAGCGCAGGGACCACTGAAGCTTTCTTT,NA,TRBJ1-1,TRBV6-1,few
CASSPMTLNTEAFF,TGTGCCAGCTCACCCATGACTTTGAACACTGAAGCTTTCTTT,NA,TRBJ1-1,TRBV18,NA
CASSFDRGFTYEQYF,TGTGCCAGCAGTTTCGACAGGGGTTTTACCTACGAGCAGTACTTC,TRBD1,TRBJ2-7,TRBV6-2/TRBV6-3,NA
CASSLGTSGGEQYF,TGTGCCAGCAGCTTAGGGACTAGCGGGGGCGAGCAGTACTTC,TRBD2,TRBJ2-7,TRBV11-2,few
CASGASGSDTQYF,TGTGCTAGCGGGGCTAGCGGGTCAGATACGCAGTATTTT,TRBD2,TRBJ2-3,TRBV7-7,NA
CASSSPGQGQETQYF,TGTGCCAGCAGCTCACCCGGACAGGGACAAGAGACCCAGTACTTC,TRBD1,TRBJ2-5,TRBV11-1,few
CASRSRPASSGGPQETQYF,TGTGCCAGTCGGTCCCGACCCGCATCTAGCGGGGGCCCCCAAGAGACCCAGTACTTC,TRBD2,TRBJ2-5,TRBV19,NA
CASRPGLAGGRETQYF,TGTGCCAGCAGACCGGGACTAGCCGGAGGAAGGGAGACCCAGTACTTC,TRBD2,TRBJ2-5,TRBV5-4,few
CASSYSGGESYEQYF,TGTGCCAGCAGTTACTCAGGAGGGGAATCCTACGAGCAGTACTTC,NA,TRBJ2-7,TRBV6-5,NA
CASSLDTSGSRFF,TGTGCCAGCAGCTTAGACACTAGCGGGAGTCGGTTCTTC,TRBD2,TRBJ2-1,TRBV11-3,NA
CASSYTTSEDTQYF,TGTGCCAGCAGTTACACGACTAGCGAAGATACGCAGTATTTT,TRBD2,TRBJ2-3,TRBV6-2/TRBV6-3,NA